What follows describes a single T cell receptor (beta chain). In the source study's methods: Amplification of reference gene primers provided the estimated nucleated cell counts. The protocol was immunoSEQ multiplex PCR, while the TCRdb copy is restricted to in-frame clones and leaves out a portion. That table is the source of V, J and clone size, and D and trimming were worked out from the DNA. The repertoire includes 130,000 or so clones, 70% to 80% of them detected once, and 5% sits in the top ten. This entry comes from a study of blood T cell repertoires in COVID-19. Study-wide background: In each case, the material was cDNA or gDNA derived from T cells, B-cell-depleted T cells, or PBMCs.

The V and J ends lost 6 bases and 4 bases respectively, with 21 bases between them. The germline V gene has CDR1 MNHEY and CDR2 SVGEGT. This CDR3 is 16 amino acids long. The receptor comes from an older woman with COVID-19, enrolled during active disease. The rearrangement uses TRBV6-2 or TRBV6-3 and TRBJ2-5; maybe TRBD2 (6 bases). The sample was peripheral blood. CDR3 loop: CASSSLPREVGETQYF. The CDR3 DNA follows: TGTGCCAGCAGCTCTTTACCCAGGGAGGTGGGAGAGACCCAGTACTTC.